This TCR beta chain was profiled in a study of blood T cell repertoires in COVID-19. Overall study: Material from acute and convalescent COVID-19 was sourced from the United States, Italy and Spain.

Using immunoSEQ multiplex PCR, the repertoire was profiled, and TCRdb retains in-frame clones only, with some absent. In the table there are about 300,000 clones, 75% to 90% of which are singletons. V lost 5 bases and J 6 bases, leaving 17 bases between the germline ends. Germline CDR1 and CDR2: SGHRS and YFSETQ. This CDR3 spans 15 amino acids. This sequence was found in a woman aged 35 to 49 who had recovered from COVID-19. The chain combines TRBV5-1 with TRBJ1-4; no clear D gene. Sequenced sample: PBMCs or T cells enriched from blood (not recorded which). CDR3 region: CASSRTVGPYEKLFF. The CDR3 region has the DNA TGCGCCAGCAGTCGAACAGTCGGTCCCTATGAAAAACTGTTTTTT.